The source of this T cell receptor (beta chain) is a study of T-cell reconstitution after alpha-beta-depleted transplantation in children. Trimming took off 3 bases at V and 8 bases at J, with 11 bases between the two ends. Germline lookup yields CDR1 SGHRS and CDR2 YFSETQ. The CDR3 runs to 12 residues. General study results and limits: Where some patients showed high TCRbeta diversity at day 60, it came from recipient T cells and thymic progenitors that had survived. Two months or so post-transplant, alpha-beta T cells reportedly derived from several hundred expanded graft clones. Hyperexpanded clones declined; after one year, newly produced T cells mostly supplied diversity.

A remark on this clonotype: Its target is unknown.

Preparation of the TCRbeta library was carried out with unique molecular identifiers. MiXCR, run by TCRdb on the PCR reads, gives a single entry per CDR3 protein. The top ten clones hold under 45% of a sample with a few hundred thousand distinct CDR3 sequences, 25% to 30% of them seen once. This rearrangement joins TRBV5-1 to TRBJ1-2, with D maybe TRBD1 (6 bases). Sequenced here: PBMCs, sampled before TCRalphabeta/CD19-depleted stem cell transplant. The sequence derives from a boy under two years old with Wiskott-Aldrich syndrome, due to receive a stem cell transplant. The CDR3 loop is CASSWDIEGYTF. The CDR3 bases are TGCGCCAGCAGCTGGGACATCGAAGGCTACACCTTC.